This T cell receptor beta chain was captured in a study of T-cell memory formation after mild COVID-19. Germline assignment: CDR1 MNHNY and CDR2 SVGAGI (reference sequence). There are 13 residues in the CDR3. Trimming took off 5 bases at V and 6 bases at J, with 13 bases between the two ends. From the 5' RACE reads, TCRdb called clonotypes with MiXCR, one entry per CDR3 protein. The repertoire includes 380,000 or so distinct CDR3 sequences, about 13% of them detected once, and about a fifth sits in the top ten. The J gene is TRBJ1-1, the V gene TRBV6-6; D is possibly TRBD1 (5 bases). The sequencing input was PBMCs or a T cell subset sorted from them (not recorded which). This receptor was obtained from a man aged 18-30 years who had mild COVID-19 (a few samples of this study predate the infection). Cell type and time point are not known. The CDR3 loop is CASSVGEAPEAFF. CDR3 in DNA: TGTGCCAGCAGTGTGGGGGAGGCGCCTGAAGCTTTCTTT.